This T cell receptor beta chain appears in the sequencing data of a study of graft-versus-host responses after intestinal transplantation. V lost 4 bases, J lost 4 bases, and 4 bases lay in between. The V gene's germline CDR1 is SQVTM and CDR2 ANQGSEA. This CDR3 has 10 residues. The assay was immunoSEQ multiplex PCR, and TCRdb's table has in-frame clones only and misses some. The repertoire holds tens of thousands of clones, with over 80% as singletons. Sequences were derived from PBMCs, sampled around 800 days after a first intestinal transplant, on the day of a second. The sequence was obtained from a human patient who received an intestinal transplant, so some T cells may come from the graft donor. V and J are TRBV29-1 and TRBJ1-1; no firm D call. CDR3 coding DNA: TGCAGCGTTGTAGCCACTGAAGCTTTCTTT. Protein sequence: CSVVATEAFF.